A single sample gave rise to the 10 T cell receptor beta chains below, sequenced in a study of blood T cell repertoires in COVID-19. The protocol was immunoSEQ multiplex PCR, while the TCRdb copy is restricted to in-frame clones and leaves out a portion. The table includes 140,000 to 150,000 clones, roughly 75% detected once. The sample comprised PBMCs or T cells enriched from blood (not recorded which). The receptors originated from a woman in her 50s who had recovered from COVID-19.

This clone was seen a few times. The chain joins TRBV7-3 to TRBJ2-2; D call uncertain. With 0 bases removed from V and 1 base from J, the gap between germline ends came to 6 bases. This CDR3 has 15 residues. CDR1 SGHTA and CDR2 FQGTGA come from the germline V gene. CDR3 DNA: TGTGCCAGCAGCTTAACTCCAGGGAACACCGGGGAGCTGTTTTTT. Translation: CASSLTPGNTGELFF.

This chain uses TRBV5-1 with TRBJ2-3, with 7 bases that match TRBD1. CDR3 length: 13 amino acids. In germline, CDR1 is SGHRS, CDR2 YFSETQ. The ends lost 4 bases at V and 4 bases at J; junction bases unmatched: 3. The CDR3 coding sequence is TGCGCCAGCAGCCTAGGGACAGCAGATACGCAGTATTTT. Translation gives CASSLGTADTQYF.

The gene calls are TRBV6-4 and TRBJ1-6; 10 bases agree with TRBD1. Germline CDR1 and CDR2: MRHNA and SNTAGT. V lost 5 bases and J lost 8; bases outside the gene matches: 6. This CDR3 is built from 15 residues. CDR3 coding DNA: TGTGCCAGCAGTCTACGGACAGGGGGAGATTCACCCCTCCACTTT. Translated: CASSLRTGGDSPLHF.

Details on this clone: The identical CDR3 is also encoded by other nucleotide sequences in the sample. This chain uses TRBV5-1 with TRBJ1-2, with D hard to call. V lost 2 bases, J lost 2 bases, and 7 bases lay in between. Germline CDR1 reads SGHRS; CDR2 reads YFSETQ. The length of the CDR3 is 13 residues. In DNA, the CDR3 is TGCGCCAGCAGCTTCGGCGGGAACTATGGCTACACCTTC. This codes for CASSFGGNYGYTF.

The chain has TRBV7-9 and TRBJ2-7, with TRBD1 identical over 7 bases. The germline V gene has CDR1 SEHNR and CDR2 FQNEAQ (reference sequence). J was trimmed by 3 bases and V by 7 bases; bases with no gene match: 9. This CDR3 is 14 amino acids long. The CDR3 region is CASTNRDSSYEQYF. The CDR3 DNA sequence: TGTGCCAGCACAAACCGGGACAGCAGCTACGAGCAGTACTTC.

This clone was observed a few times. The CDR3 coding sequence is TGTGCCAGTAGCCGGGACTCCTCCTACAATGAGCAGTTCTTC. It codes for CASSRDSSYNEQFF. The chain employs TRBV6-5 and TRBJ2-1; tentative D call: TRBD2 (6 bases). CDR3 size: 14 residues. V dropped 9 bases and J dropped 0 bases, with 12 bases sitting between them. Germline CDR1 MNHEY, CDR2 SVGAGI.

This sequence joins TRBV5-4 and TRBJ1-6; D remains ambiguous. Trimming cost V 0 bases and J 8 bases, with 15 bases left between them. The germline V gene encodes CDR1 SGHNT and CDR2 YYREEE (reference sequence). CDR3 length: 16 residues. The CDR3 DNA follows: TGTGCCAGCAGCTTGGGTGGCCGGAGGTCAGATTCACCCCTCCACTTT. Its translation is CASSLGGRRSDSPLHF.

In nucleotides, the CDR3 is TGTGCCAGCAGCGAGAGGGACAATGAGCAGTTCTTC. Encoded protein: CASSERDNEQFF. The J gene is TRBJ2-1, the V gene TRBV7-9; maybe TRBD2 (5 bases). This CDR3 comprises 12 residues. Germline loops: CDR1 SEHNR, CDR2 FQNEAQ (reference sequence). The germline V and J ends were trimmed by 5 bases and 5 bases, with 7 bases remaining between them.

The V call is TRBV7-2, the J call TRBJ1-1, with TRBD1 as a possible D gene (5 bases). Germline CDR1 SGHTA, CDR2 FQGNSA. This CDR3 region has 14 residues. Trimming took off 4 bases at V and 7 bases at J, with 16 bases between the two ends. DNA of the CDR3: TGTGCCAGCAGCTCCTGGGGCCAGTCGGATGAAGCTTTCTTT. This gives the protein CASSSWGQSDEAFF.

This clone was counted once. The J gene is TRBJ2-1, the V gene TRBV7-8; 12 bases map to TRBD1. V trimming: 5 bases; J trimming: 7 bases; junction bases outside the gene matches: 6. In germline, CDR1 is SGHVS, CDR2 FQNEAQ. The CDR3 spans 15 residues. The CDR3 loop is CASSPRDRGRNEQFF. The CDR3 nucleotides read TGTGCCAGCAGCCCGAGGGACAGGGGGCGAAATGAGCAGTTCTTC.